These T cell receptor beta chains were read from a single sample in a study of T-cell memory formation after mild COVID-19. TCRdb called the 5' RACE reads again in MiXCR, with one record for every CDR3 protein. The data contain 300,000 to 400,000 distinct CDR3 sequences, approximately 13% of them singletons. Sequenced material: PBMCs or a T cell subset sorted from them (not recorded which). The origin of the receptors is a young man who had mild COVID-19 (a few samples of this study predate the infection). Cell type and time point are not known. CDR3s include the opening cysteine and the closing phenylalanine or tryptophan. Each record gives: D gene, CDR3 length, J gene, clone size, V gene, CDR3 protein, CDR3 DNA. D genes are given only for firm matches. Some rows have no size entry. The others give once, few or many, or a class for an expanded clone.

d_gene: NA
len: 16
j_gene: TRBJ2-5
abundance: few
v_gene: TRBV6-5
CDR3aa: CASSFYPPSDSETQYF
CDR3nt: TGTGCCAGCAGTTTCTATCCCCCGTCAGACTCGGAGACCCAGTACTTC

d_gene: NA
len: 16
j_gene: TRBJ2-1
abundance: few
v_gene: TRBV20-1
CDR3aa: CSARDVASPFTNEQFF
CDR3nt: TGCAGTGCTAGAGATGTGGCTAGCCCCTTTACTAATGAGCAGTTCTTC

d_gene: NA
len: 16
j_gene: TRBJ1-3
abundance: NA
v_gene: TRBV21-1
CDR3aa: CASPRWTGVPPGTIYF
CDR3nt: TGTGCCAGCCCCCGATGGACAGGGGTACCCCCCGGCACCATATATTTT

d_gene: NA
len: 14
j_gene: TRBJ2-4
abundance: NA
v_gene: TRBV6-2/TRBV6-3
CDR3aa: CASRSGEGFPTQYF
CDR3nt: TGTGCCAGCAGAAGCGGTGAGGGATTCCCCACTCAGTACTTC

d_gene: TRBD1
len: 14
j_gene: TRBJ2-3
abundance: few
v_gene: TRBV29-1
CDR3aa: CSVHRGLGTDTQYF
CDR3nt: TGCAGCGTACACAGGGGGCTGGGCACAGATACGCAGTATTTT

d_gene: NA
len: 11
j_gene: TRBJ2-4
abundance: NA
v_gene: TRBV12-3/TRBV12-4
CDR3aa: CASSLGALQYF
CDR3nt: TGTGCCAGCAGTTTAGGGGCCCTTCAGTACTTC

d_gene: TRBD2
len: 15
j_gene: TRBJ2-2
abundance: few
v_gene: TRBV12-3/TRBV12-4
CDR3aa: CASRLSGGNTGELFF
CDR3nt: TGTGCCAGCAGACTTAGCGGGGGGAACACCGGGGAGCTGTTTTTT

d_gene: NA
len: 15
j_gene: TRBJ2-1
abundance: NA
v_gene: TRBV6-2/TRBV6-3
CDR3aa: CASSPGSGPYNEQFF
CDR3nt: TGTGCCAGCAGTCCGGGTTCGGGCCCTTACAATGAGCAGTTCTTC

d_gene: NA
len: 11
j_gene: TRBJ1-2
abundance: many
v_gene: TRBV6-5
CDR3aa: CASSSYYGYTF
CDR3nt: TGTGCCAGCAGTTCCTACTATGGCTACACCTTC

d_gene: TRBD2
len: 15
j_gene: TRBJ2-5
abundance: NA
v_gene: TRBV6-2/TRBV6-3
CDR3aa: CASSGASGYQETQYF
CDR3nt: TGTGCCAGCAGCGGAGCTAGCGGATACCAAGAGACCCAGTACTTC

d_gene: NA
len: 14
j_gene: TRBJ2-5
abundance: few
v_gene: TRBV7-2
CDR3aa: CASSLQRAYETQYF
CDR3nt: TGTGCCAGCAGCTTACAGCGGGCCTACGAGACCCAGTACTTC

d_gene: NA
len: 15
j_gene: TRBJ2-3
abundance: few
v_gene: TRBV20-1
CDR3aa: CSAVPMEGGTDTQYF
CDR3nt: TGCAGTGCTGTTCCTATGGAGGGGGGCACAGATACGCAGTATTTT

d_gene: NA
len: 13
j_gene: TRBJ2-7
abundance: few
v_gene: TRBV7-2
CDR3aa: CASSSGTPVEQYF
CDR3nt: TGTGCCAGCAGCTCCGGGACCCCCGTCGAGCAGTACTTC

d_gene: NA
len: 13
j_gene: TRBJ2-1
abundance: NA
v_gene: TRBV5-1
CDR3aa: CASSLPPRDEQFF
CDR3nt: TGCGCCAGCAGCTTGCCCCCCAGGGACGAGCAGTTCTTC

d_gene: TRBD2
len: 14
j_gene: TRBJ2-5
abundance: few
v_gene: TRBV5-6
CDR3aa: CASRASGGAETQYF
CDR3nt: TGTGCCAGCAGGGCAAGCGGGGGGGCCGAGACCCAGTACTTC

d_gene: NA
len: 16
j_gene: TRBJ2-2
abundance: many
v_gene: TRBV5-1
CDR3aa: CASTPPPYTLPGELFF
CDR3nt: TGCGCCAGCACGCCGCCCCCGTACACCCTACCCGGGGAGCTGTTTTTT

d_gene: NA
len: 15
j_gene: TRBJ2-5
abundance: many
v_gene: TRBV5-1
CDR3aa: CASSLDTGFQETQYF
CDR3nt: TGCGCCAGCAGCTTGGACACAGGTTTTCAAGAGACCCAGTACTTC

d_gene: NA
len: 14
j_gene: TRBJ2-2
abundance: few
v_gene: TRBV15
CDR3aa: CATSSWADTGELFF
CDR3nt: TGTGCCACCAGCTCCTGGGCCGACACCGGGGAGCTGTTTTTT

d_gene: NA
len: 14
j_gene: TRBJ2-7
abundance: NA
v_gene: TRBV7-2
CDR3aa: CASSLTTGAPEQYF
CDR3nt: TGTGCCAGCAGCCTAACTACGGGGGCCCCCGAGCAGTACTTC

d_gene: NA
len: 14
j_gene: TRBJ1-2
abundance: few
v_gene: TRBV12-3/TRBV12-4
CDR3aa: CASSPMGGADGYTF
CDR3nt: TGTGCCAGCAGCCCCATGGGGGGGGCGGATGGCTACACCTTC

d_gene: TRBD2
len: 16
j_gene: TRBJ2-3
abundance: few
v_gene: TRBV4-2
CDR3aa: CASSQARGGETDTQYF
CDR3nt: TGTGCCAGCAGCCAAGCTCGCGGGGGGGAAACAGATACGCAGTATTTT

d_gene: TRBD1
len: 14
j_gene: TRBJ1-1
abundance: few
v_gene: TRBV6-4
CDR3aa: CASSEQQGSTEAFF
CDR3nt: TGTGCCAGCAGTGAACAACAGGGGAGCACTGAAGCTTTCTTT

d_gene: NA
len: 15
j_gene: TRBJ2-2
abundance: few
v_gene: TRBV7-3
CDR3aa: CASSLSPGHTGELFF
CDR3nt: TGTGCCAGCAGCTTATCCCCAGGCCACACCGGGGAGCTGTTTTTT

d_gene: NA
len: 14
j_gene: TRBJ1-5
abundance: many
v_gene: TRBV4-3
CDR3aa: CASSQDLSNQPQHF
CDR3nt: TGCGCCAGCAGCCAAGATCTTAGCAATCAGCCCCAGCATTTT

d_gene: NA
len: 16
j_gene: TRBJ2-5
abundance: NA
v_gene: TRBV24-1
CDR3aa: CATSPGTDLYQETQYF
CDR3nt: TGTGCCACCAGTCCCGGCACGGACTTGTACCAAGAGACCCAGTACTTC

d_gene: TRBD1
len: 16
j_gene: TRBJ1-3
abundance: NA
v_gene: TRBV7-2
CDR3aa: CASSKDRVGSGNTIYF
CDR3nt: TGTGCCAGCAGCAAGGACAGGGTCGGGTCTGGAAACACCATATATTTT

d_gene: TRBD1
len: 17
j_gene: TRBJ2-7
abundance: NA
v_gene: TRBV4-1
CDR3aa: CASSQTPGTGLSYEQYF
CDR3nt: TGCGCCAGCAGCCAAACCCCCGGGACAGGGTTATCCTACGAGCAGTACTTC

d_gene: NA
len: 13
j_gene: TRBJ1-6
abundance: NA
v_gene: TRBV10-3
CDR3aa: CAIGDGTQSPLHF
CDR3nt: TGTGCCATCGGGGACGGAACCCAATCACCCCTCCACTTT

d_gene: NA
len: 14
j_gene: TRBJ2-3
abundance: few
v_gene: TRBV4-1
CDR3aa: CASSQEGRTDTQYF
CDR3nt: TGCGCCAGCAGCCAAGAGGGGCGGACAGATACGCAGTATTTT

d_gene: NA
len: 14
j_gene: TRBJ2-3
abundance: many
v_gene: TRBV15
CDR3aa: CATSRDLGGDTQYF
CDR3nt: TGTGCCACCAGCAGGGACTTAGGGGGGGATACGCAGTATTTT

d_gene: NA
len: 15
j_gene: TRBJ2-3
abundance: NA
v_gene: TRBV4-3
CDR3aa: CASSQDPRGSDTQYF
CDR3nt: TGCGCCAGCAGCCAAGATCCAAGGGGTTCGGATACGCAGTATTTT

d_gene: TRBD2
len: 15
j_gene: TRBJ2-1
abundance: NA
v_gene: TRBV7-7
CDR3aa: CASSSGLAANNEQFF
CDR3nt: TGTGCCAGCAGTTCGGGACTAGCGGCGAACAATGAGCAGTTCTTC

d_gene: NA
len: 16
j_gene: TRBJ1-5
abundance: many
v_gene: TRBV2
CDR3aa: CASSEWVTLSNQPQHF
CDR3nt: TGTGCCAGCAGTGAATGGGTAACGTTATCTAATCAGCCCCAGCATTTT

d_gene: NA
len: 13
j_gene: TRBJ2-5
abundance: few
v_gene: TRBV29-1
CDR3aa: CSVEVDSLETQYF
CDR3nt: TGCAGCGTTGAAGTGGATAGCTTGGAGACCCAGTACTTC

d_gene: NA
len: 18
j_gene: TRBJ2-3
abundance: NA
v_gene: TRBV7-9
CDR3aa: CASSLGAGGPLLTDTQYF
CDR3nt: TGTGCCAGCAGCTTAGGTGCCGGGGGTCCCCTCCTCACAGATACGCAGTATTTT

d_gene: NA
len: 17
j_gene: TRBJ2-7
abundance: many
v_gene: TRBV15
CDR3aa: CATSRFTTGSPHYEQYF
CDR3nt: TGTGCCACCAGCAGGTTCACAACCGGGTCGCCCCACTACGAGCAGTACTTC

d_gene: NA
len: 13
j_gene: TRBJ2-5
abundance: NA
v_gene: TRBV5-6
CDR3aa: CASSHGEGKTQYF
CDR3nt: TGTGCCAGCAGCCACGGTGAAGGGAAAACCCAGTACTTC

d_gene: TRBD1
len: 16
j_gene: TRBJ1-2
abundance: many
v_gene: TRBV6-5
CDR3aa: CASSPRDRGLHRGYTF
CDR3nt: TGTGCCAGCAGTCCCCGGGACAGGGGGCTTCATCGAGGCTACACCTTC

d_gene: NA
len: 13
j_gene: TRBJ1-1
abundance: many
v_gene: TRBV6-5
CDR3aa: CASSPRAGTEAFF
CDR3nt: TGTGCCAGCAGCCCCAGGGCCGGCACTGAAGCTTTCTTT

d_gene: NA
len: 16
j_gene: TRBJ2-2
abundance: NA
v_gene: TRBV12-3/TRBV12-4
CDR3aa: CASSLRRTANTGELFF
CDR3nt: TGTGCCAGCAGTTTACGAAGAACAGCGAACACCGGGGAGCTGTTTTTT

d_gene: NA
len: 15
j_gene: TRBJ2-1
abundance: few
v_gene: TRBV29-1
CDR3aa: CSVEERWGADDEQFF
CDR3nt: TGCAGCGTTGAAGAGCGGTGGGGCGCGGATGATGAGCAGTTCTTC

d_gene: TRBD1
len: 15
j_gene: TRBJ2-5
abundance: many
v_gene: TRBV3-1
CDR3aa: CASSQDLTGEKTQYF
CDR3nt: TGTGCCAGCAGCCAAGATTTAACAGGGGAGAAGACCCAGTACTTC

d_gene: NA
len: 15
j_gene: TRBJ1-3
abundance: NA
v_gene: TRBV7-9
CDR3aa: CASSLPNRRPNTIYF
CDR3nt: TGTGCCAGCAGCTTACCCAATCGTCGGCCAAACACCATATATTTT

d_gene: NA
len: 15
j_gene: TRBJ1-3
abundance: NA
v_gene: TRBV12-3/TRBV12-4
CDR3aa: CASRRDRSAGNTIYF
CDR3nt: TGTGCCAGCAGGAGAGACAGGTCCGCTGGAAACACCATATATTTT

d_gene: NA
len: 14
j_gene: TRBJ2-5
abundance: few
v_gene: TRBV6-1
CDR3aa: CASSELGVEETQYF
CDR3nt: TGTGCCAGCAGTGAATTGGGGGTTGAGGAGACCCAGTACTTC

d_gene: TRBD2
len: 18
j_gene: TRBJ2-3
abundance: many
v_gene: TRBV11-2
CDR3aa: CASSPQIGLAGRTDTQYF
CDR3nt: TGTGCCAGCAGCCCTCAAATTGGACTAGCGGGGCGCACAGATACGCAGTATTTT

d_gene: NA
len: 15
j_gene: TRBJ1-4
abundance: NA
v_gene: TRBV7-2
CDR3aa: CASSVQGFSNEKLFF
CDR3nt: TGTGCCAGCAGCGTCCAGGGTTTCTCTAATGAAAAACTGTTTTTT

d_gene: NA
len: 12
j_gene: TRBJ1-1
abundance: NA
v_gene: TRBV7-2
CDR3aa: CASSLAGKEAFF
CDR3nt: TGTGCCAGCAGCTTAGCGGGAAAGGAAGCTTTCTTT

d_gene: NA
len: 13
j_gene: TRBJ1-2
abundance: NA
v_gene: TRBV6-2/TRBV6-3
CDR3aa: CASAQDGNYGYTF
CDR3nt: TGTGCCAGCGCCCAAGACGGGAACTATGGCTACACCTTC

d_gene: NA
len: 12
j_gene: TRBJ2-1
abundance: many
v_gene: TRBV9
CDR3aa: CASSVGGDEQFF
CDR3nt: TGTGCCAGCAGCGTAGGGGGAGATGAGCAGTTCTTC

d_gene: TRBD1
len: 14
j_gene: TRBJ1-2
abundance: few
v_gene: TRBV5-1
CDR3aa: CASSLLTGDYGYTF
CDR3nt: TGCGCCAGCAGCTTGTTGACAGGGGACTATGGCTACACCTTC

d_gene: NA
len: 14
j_gene: TRBJ2-1
abundance: many
v_gene: TRBV28
CDR3aa: CASSFRTRTNEQFF
CDR3nt: TGTGCCAGCAGTTTTAGAACTAGGACGAATGAGCAGTTCTTC